This T cell receptor beta chain was profiled in a study of blood T cell repertoires in COVID-19. About the research overall: Italy, Spain and the United States were the sources of the convalescent and acute COVID-19 samples. In each case, the material was cDNA or gDNA derived from T cells, B-cell-depleted T cells, or PBMCs.

V shed 5 bases and J shed 7 bases, with 12 bases lying between them. This CDR3 contains 14 residues. Germline CDR1 is LNHDA and CDR2 is SQIVND (reference sequence). Original processing methods: Reference gene primer amplification gave nucleated cell count estimates. Here immunoSEQ multiplex PCR was the method, and the copy in TCRdb shows in-frame clones only, minus some. The V and J calls and clone size come from that table; D and trimming were worked out from the DNA. The table has fewer than 400,000 clones, approximately 86% seen once. The chain carries TRBV19 and TRBJ1-6; the D is unclear. This TCR was sampled from a human donor in a cohort sampled during active COVID-19. Sequencing was carried out using peripheral blood. The DNA of the CDR3 is TGTGCCAGTAGTCCTCAGGTTTCGAATTCACCCCTCCACTTT. Translation gives CASSPQVSNSPLHF.